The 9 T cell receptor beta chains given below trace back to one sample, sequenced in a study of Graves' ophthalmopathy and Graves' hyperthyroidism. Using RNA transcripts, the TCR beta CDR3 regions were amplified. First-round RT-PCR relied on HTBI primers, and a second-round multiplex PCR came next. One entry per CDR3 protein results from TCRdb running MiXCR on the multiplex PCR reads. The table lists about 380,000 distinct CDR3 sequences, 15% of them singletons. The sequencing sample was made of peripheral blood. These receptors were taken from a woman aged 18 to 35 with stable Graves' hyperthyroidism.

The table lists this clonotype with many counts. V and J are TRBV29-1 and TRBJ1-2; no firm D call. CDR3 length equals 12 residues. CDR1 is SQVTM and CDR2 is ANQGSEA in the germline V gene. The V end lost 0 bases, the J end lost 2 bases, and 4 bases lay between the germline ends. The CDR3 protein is CSVEDRNYGYTF. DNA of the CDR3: TGCAGCGTTGAAGACAGGAACTATGGCTACACCTTC.

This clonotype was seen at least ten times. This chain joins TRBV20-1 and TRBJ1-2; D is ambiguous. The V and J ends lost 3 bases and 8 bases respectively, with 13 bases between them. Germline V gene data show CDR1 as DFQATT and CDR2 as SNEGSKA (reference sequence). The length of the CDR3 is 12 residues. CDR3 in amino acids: CSASDTPLGYTF. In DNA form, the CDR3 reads TGCAGTGCTAGCGATACTCCCCTCGGCTACACCTTC.

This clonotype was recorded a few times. The CDR3 reads CSAQGSSTGELFF. DNA of the CDR3: TGCAGTGCTCAGGGGTCCAGCACCGGGGAGCTGTTTTTT. The chain links TRBV20-1 to TRBJ2-2, with D maybe TRBD1 (6 bases). The CDR3 spans 13 residues. Germline V CDR1 and CDR2: DFQATT, SNEGSKA (reference sequence). The V end was cut by 5 bases, the J end by 4 bases, with 11 bases between.

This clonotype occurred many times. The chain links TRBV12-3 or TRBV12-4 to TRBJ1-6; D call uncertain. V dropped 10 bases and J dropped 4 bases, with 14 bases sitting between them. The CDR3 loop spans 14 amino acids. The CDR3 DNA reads TGTGCCACCACGGACGAGGGTTATAATTCACCCCTCCACTTT. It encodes CATTDEGYNSPLHF.

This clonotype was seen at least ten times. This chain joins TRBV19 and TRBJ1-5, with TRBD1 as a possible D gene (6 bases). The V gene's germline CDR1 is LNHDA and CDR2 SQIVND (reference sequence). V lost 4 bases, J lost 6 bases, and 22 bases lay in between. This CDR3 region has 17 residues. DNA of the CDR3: TGTGCCAGTAGTACCCTTTTTACCCAGGGGAAAGGTCAGCCCCAGCATTTT. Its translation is CASSTLFTQGKGQPQHF.

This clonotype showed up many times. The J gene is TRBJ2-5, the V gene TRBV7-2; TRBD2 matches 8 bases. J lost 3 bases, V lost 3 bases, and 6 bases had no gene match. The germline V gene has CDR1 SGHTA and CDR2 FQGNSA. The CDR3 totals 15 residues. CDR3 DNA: TGTGCCAGCAGCTTTCAGCGGGGGACCAAAGAGACCCAGTACTTC. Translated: CASSFQRGTKETQYF.

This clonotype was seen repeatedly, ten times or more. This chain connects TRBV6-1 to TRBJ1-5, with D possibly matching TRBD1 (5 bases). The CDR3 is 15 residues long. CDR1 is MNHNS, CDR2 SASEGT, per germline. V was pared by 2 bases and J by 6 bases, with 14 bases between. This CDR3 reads CASSEFQGGGQPQHF. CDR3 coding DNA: TGTGCCAGCAGTGAATTCCAGGGTGGAGGTCAGCCCCAGCATTTT.

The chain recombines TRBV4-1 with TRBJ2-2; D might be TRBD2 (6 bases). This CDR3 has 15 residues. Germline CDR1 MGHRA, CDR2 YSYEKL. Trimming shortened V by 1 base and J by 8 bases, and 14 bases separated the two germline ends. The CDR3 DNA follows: TGCGCCAGCAGCCAAGGATGGATCGGGGGAGGGGAGCTGTTTTTT. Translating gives CASSQGWIGGGELFF.

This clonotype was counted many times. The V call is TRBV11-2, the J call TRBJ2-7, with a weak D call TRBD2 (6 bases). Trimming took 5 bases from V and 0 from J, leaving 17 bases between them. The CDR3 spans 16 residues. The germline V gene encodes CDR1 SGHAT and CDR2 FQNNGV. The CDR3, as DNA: TGTGCCAGCAGCCACGGGACTTCCGTACGCTCCTACGAGCAGTACTTC. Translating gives CASSHGTSVRSYEQYF.